One TCR beta chain is described in this entry. This clone's antigen is unknown. One base away there is no much larger clone; base qualities are not given. The data stem from a study of response to subunit inactivated influenza vaccine listed by TCRdb under 2018. Study-wide context: Deep quantitative profiling of the T cell receptor repertoire was used in the study to follow responses to a trivalent subunit inactivated influenza vaccine. On the study overall, not on this receptor specifically: According to the authors, only a limited number of new T cells may be recruited by each seasonal influenza vaccination.

Preparation of the library involved RT-PCR. Sequencing instrument: Illumina HiSeq 2500. The public reads were reanalyzed by TCRdb: fastp trimming at Q25, MiXCR alignment, in-frame beta chains only. Merged by CDR3 protein, the rows form single entries marked with the most common genes and DNA. For this sample the table gives a few hundred thousand distinct CDR3 sequences, of which 9.5% to 15% were detected only once. The ten largest clones take up more than 7% of the sample. From cysteine to phenylalanine, the CDR3 is 14 amino acids long. The only DNA kept is the CDR3, 42 bases in frame from the first base. Sequences SGHRS (CDR1) and YFSETQ (CDR2) are obtained from the germline V gene. The V and J ends are trimmed by 5 bases and 3 bases, leaving 14 bases between them.

The chain is encoded by TRBV5-1 joined to TRBJ1-2; perhaps TRBD1 is the D gene, with 5 bases matching. The TCR originated in a middle-aged man who received an inactivated influenza vaccine. Donor details come from another sample of the same person, matched by shared clones. The sequenced sample was non-naive T cells sorted from PBMCs, obtained roughly 2 weeks before vaccination. What this sample's cell subset or site label stands for: memory T cell fraction. The bases read TGCGCCAGCAGAACGGGGCAGGACTACTATGGCTACACCTTC. Translation gives CASRTGQDYYGYTF.